This passage covers 20 T cell receptor beta chains from one sample sequenced in a study of CD8+ T cells in alopecia areata. Extracted from the samples, RNA was reverse transcribed into cDNA to serve as the sequencing template. TCRdb's copy holds only in-frame clones and misses some; the assay was immunoSEQ multiplex PCR. This sample has 180,000 or so clones, with approximately 55% found just once. Documented treatment: oral pan-JAK inhibitor, 5-10 mg twice daily. The specimen was CD8+ T cells sorted from blood, collected at week 24, from a patient treated with tofacitinib. Receptors were obtained from a human donor with alopecia areata.

The rearrangement uses TRBV10-3 and TRBJ2-7; tentative D call: TRBD1 (6 bases). V gave up 4 bases and J gave up 6 bases, with 16 bases separating them. The CDR3 sequence is 14 residues long. The germline gives CDR1 ENHRY, CDR2 SYGVKD. The CDR3 DNA sequence: TGTGCCATCAGTGTTGGCAGGGGCCTCTCCGAGCAGTACTTC. Translating it yields CAISVGRGLSEQYF.

This clone was counted between two and nine times. The chain is built from TRBV4-2 and TRBJ2-1, with 12 bases lining up with TRBD2. Germline-derived CDR1 and CDR2 are LGHNA and YNFKEQ. The ends lost 3 bases at V and 4 bases at J; junction bases unmatched: 13. The CDR3 is made up of 19 amino acids. Written as DNA, the CDR3 is TGTGCCAGCAGCCACCCCCGACACCCTAGCGGGGGGGAATACAATGAGCAGTTCTTC. Protein product: CASSHPRHPSGGEYNEQFF.

The chain employs TRBV11-2 and TRBJ2-3; D gene unclear. The V gene's germline CDR1 is SGHAT and CDR2 FQNNGV. Trimming cost V 3 bases and J 0 bases, with 13 bases left between them. The CDR3 has 16 amino acids. As DNA, the CDR3 is TGTGCCAGCAGCTTCTCCGCTACCGCTAGCACAGATACGCAGTATTTT. It encodes CASSFSATASTDTQYF.

This clone was detected once. V gene TRBV1 combines with J gene TRBJ2-7; the D call TRBD1 from the table was never checked on the DNA. TRBV1 counts as a pseudogene. The CDR3 consists of 16 residues. CDR3 in amino acids: CTSSQAIRTERVEQYF. The CDR3 nucleotides read TGCACCAGCAGCCAAGCGATCAGGACAGAGAGAGTGGAGCAGTACTTC.

The rearrangement links TRBV4-3 to TRBJ2-1; D is possibly TRBD1 (6 bases). This CDR3 is built from 16 residues. V was pared by 6 bases and J by 7 bases, with 22 bases between. Germline V gives CDR1 LGHNA, CDR2 YSLEER. CDR3 loop: CASRGSLQGNENEQFF. The CDR3 coding sequence is TGCGCCAGCAGGGGTTCCTTGCAGGGGAATGAGAATGAGCAGTTCTTC.

The V and J genes are TRBV29-1 and TRBJ2-5; TRBD2 agrees at 7 bases. The ends lost 2 bases at V and 2 bases at J; junction bases unmatched: 2. CDR1 is SQVTM, CDR2 ANQGSEA, per germline. The length of the CDR3 is 13 residues. CDR3 coding DNA: TGCAGCGTTGAAAGCGGGGTACAAGAGACCCAGTACTTC. Its translation: CSVESGVQETQYF.

Note on this clone: This specimen includes other DNA sequences encoding the same CDR3. J is TRBJ2-1 and V is TRBV5-1; 8 nucleotides match TRBD1. V trimming: 4 bases; J trimming: 8 bases; junction bases outside the gene matches: 5. The germline gives CDR1 SGHRS, CDR2 YFSETQ. This CDR3 has 13 residues. The CDR3 here is CASSHGQGDEQFF. The DNA of the CDR3 is TGCGCCAGCAGCCATGGACAGGGTGATGAGCAGTTCTTC.

This rearrangement joins TRBV30 to TRBJ1-2; a weak D match, TRBD1 (6 bases). CDR3 size: 14 residues. The germline CDR1 and CDR2 sequences are GTSNPN and SVGIG (reference sequence). Trimming left V 5 bases short and J 0 bases short, with 13 bases between. CDR3 amino acids: CAWYRDMTNYGYTF. The CDR3 DNA sequence: TGTGCCTGGTACCGGGACATGACTAACTATGGCTACACCTTC.

This chain joins TRBV5-8 and TRBJ2-3; D is undetermined. Germline-derived CDR1 and CDR2 are SGHTS and YDEGEE. The CDR3 covers 17 residues. V was pared by 2 bases and J by 0 bases, with 16 bases between. CDR3 in amino acids: CASSFSPSPSSTDTQYF. The CDR3 bases are TGTGCCAGCAGCTTTTCCCCGTCTCCTTCTAGCACAGATACGCAGTATTTT. The complete variable domain, with remaining parts taken from reference TRBV5-8 and TRBJ2-3, reads EAGVTQSPTHLIKTRGQQATLRCSPISGHTSVYWYQQALGLGLQFLLWYDEGEERNRGNFPPRFSGRQFPNYSSELNVNALELEDSALYLCASSFSPSPSSTDTQYFGPGTRLTVL.

This clone was detected only a few times. J is TRBJ2-1 and V is TRBV4-3; 8 positions agree with TRBD1. The CDR3 runs to 14 residues. Looked up from germline, CDR1 is LGHNA and CDR2 is YSLEER. V was pared by 0 bases and J by 6 bases, with 1 base of the junction left unmatched. CDR3: CASSQETGGNEQFF. In DNA form, the CDR3 reads TGCGCCAGCAGCCAAGAAACAGGGGGCAATGAGCAGTTCTTC.

This chain joins TRBV4-3 and TRBJ2-7; D is unresolved. CDR1 LGHNA and CDR2 YSLEER come from the germline V gene. This CDR3 has 15 residues. V was shortened by 1 base and J by 2 bases, with 12 bases between the two germline ends. The CDR3 bases are TGCGCCAGCAGCCAAGGGATGGGCTCAACCTACGAGCAGTACTTC. It is translated as CASSQGMGSTYEQYF.

The chain employs TRBV19 and TRBJ2-1; D is perhaps TRBD2 (6 bases). The CDR3 extends over 12 amino acids. V dropped 11 bases and J dropped 8 bases, with 16 bases sitting between them. CDR1 is LNHDA, CDR2 SQIVND, per germline (reference sequence). The CDR3 DNA reads TGTGCCGTGGTTGGGGGAGGCGATGAGCAGTTCTTC. This sequence encodes CAVVGGGDEQFF.

The chain recombines TRBV29-1 with TRBJ2-2, with D tentatively TRBD2 (7 bases). Trimming pared 0 bases from V and 0 bases from J, leaving 8 bases between. The CDR3 spans 15 residues. The germline gives CDR1 SQVTM, CDR2 ANQGSEA. The CDR3 bases are TGCAGCGTTGAAGAGCGGGGGCCGAACACCGGGGAGCTGTTTTTT. This codes for CSVEERGPNTGELFF.

This clone was seen only a few times. The CDR3 spells CASSYRLEGETQYF. Here the CDR3 DNA reads TGTGCCAGCAGTTACCGGCTAGAAGGCGAGACCCAGTACTTC. The chain uses TRBV6-6 and TRBJ2-5; no reliable D call. V was clipped by 2 bases and J by 5 bases, with 12 bases between them. Germline V CDR1 and CDR2: MNHNY, SVGAGI (reference sequence). The CDR3 has 14 residues.

The CDR3 DNA sequence: TGTGCCAGCAGCTTAGGCGGGGGGGCTCACTATGAGCAGTTCTTC. It yields the protein CASSLGGGAHYEQFF. The chain carries TRBV11-2 and TRBJ2-1, with TRBD2 matching 9 bases. The CDR3 consists of 15 residues. Germline values: CDR1 SGHAT, CDR2 FQNNGV. J lost 8 bases, V lost 1 base, and 6 bases had no gene match.

V gene TRBV7-6 combines with J gene TRBJ2-3; no clear D gene. The V end lost 1 base, the J end lost 4 bases, and 6 bases lay between the germline ends. Germline loops: CDR1 SGHVS, CDR2 FNYEAQ. This CDR3 is 13 amino acids long. Written as DNA, the CDR3 is TGTGCCAGCAGCTTAGATCGGTCAGATACGCAGTATTTT. Translated, it gives CASSLDRSDTQYF.

The chain uses TRBV29-1 and TRBJ1-2; D gene unclear. Germline-derived CDR1 and CDR2 are SQVTM and ANQGSEA. V lost 1 base, J lost 8 bases, and 17 bases lay in between. CDR3 length: 14 residues. The CDR3 reads CSVEVDVYRGGYTF. The CDR3 DNA is TGCAGCGTTGAAGTTGATGTATACAGAGGCGGCTACACCTTC.

About this clone itself: Other DNA sequences in this specimen translate into the identical CDR3. The rearrangement joins TRBV27 to TRBJ2-7; D may be TRBD2 (6 bases). The germline V and J ends were trimmed by 3 bases and 2 bases, with 11 bases remaining between them. Germline V gene sequence: CDR1 MNHEY, CDR2 SMNVEV (reference sequence). This CDR3 spans 14 amino acids. DNA of the CDR3: TGTGCCAGCAGTTTGGGGCGGGGAGCCTACGAGCAGTACTTC. Encoded protein: CASSLGRGAYEQYF.

The rearrangement joins TRBV7-2 to TRBJ2-1; 10 bases agree with TRBD1. From germline, CDR1 is SGHTA and CDR2 FQGNSA. This CDR3 has 15 residues. Trimming cost V 4 bases and J 7 bases; bases outside gene matches: 7. CDR3 DNA: TGTGCCAGCAGCTACGGGACAGGGGTTTTAAATGAGCAGTTCTTC. It specifies CASSYGTGVLNEQFF. Complete variable domain (other parts from reference TRBV7-2 and TRBJ2-1): GAGVSQSPSNKVTEKGKDVELRCDPISGHTALYWYRQSLGQGLEFLIYFQGNSAPDKSGLPSDRFSAERTGGSVSTLTIQRTQQEDSAVYLCASSYGTGVLNEQFFGPGTRLTVL.

The chain is built from TRBV7-2 and TRBJ1-1, with TRBD1 as a possible D gene (5 bases). The germline V gene encodes CDR1 SGHTA and CDR2 FQGNSA. The germline V and J ends were trimmed by 1 base and 13 bases, with 13 bases remaining between them. CDR3 size: 12 residues. DNA for the CDR3: TGTGCCAGCAGCTTAGTCAGGGAGTGGGATTTCTTT. Residues: CASSLVREWDFF. The variable domain in full, completed from reference TRBV7-2 and TRBJ1-1, reads GAGVSQSPSNKVTEKGKDVELRCDPISGHTALYWYRQSLGQGLEFLIYFQGNSAPDKSGLPSDRFSAERTGGSVSTLTIQRTQQEDSAVYLCASSLVREWDFFGQGTRLTVV.